Shown below are 21 T cell receptor beta chains from a single sample sequenced in a study of OX40 agonist ivuxolimab in advanced cancers. Measured with immunoSEQ multiplex PCR; TCRdb has only the in-frame clones, and not every one. This repertoire shows some 150,000 clones, 75% to 95% found once; its top ten account for 1.1%. The sample consisted of CD4+ or CD8+ T cells sorted from blood, taken in a trial of the OX40 agonist ivuxolimab. The source is an adult with an advanced solid tumor such as melanoma, head and neck, liver or kidney cancer.

The chain carries TRBV7-2 and TRBJ1-5; TRBD1 might be the D (6 bases). The ends were cut back, 5 bases at V and 1 base at J, with 9 bases in the middle. The CDR3 runs 14 residues. Germline-derived CDR1 and CDR2 are SGHTA and FQGNSA. DNA for the CDR3: TGTGCCAGCAGCCTTGACAGGAGCAATCAGCCCCAGCATTTT. Residues: CASSLDRSNQPQHF.

V usage is TRBV27 and J usage is TRBJ1-2; tentatively, D is TRBD1 (5 bases). Germline values: CDR1 MNHEY, CDR2 SMNVEV (reference sequence). The ends were cut back, 3 bases at V and 3 bases at J, with 11 bases in the middle. The CDR3 totals 14 residues. The CDR3 is CASSFGGDDYGYTF. CDR3 DNA: TGTGCCAGCAGTTTCGGGGGGGACGACTATGGCTACACCTTC.

This rearrangement joins TRBV28 to TRBJ2-7, with 7 bases aligning to TRBD1. V shed 6 bases, J shed 4 bases, and the junction held 9 bases outside the gene matches. The CDR3 is 14 residues long. Germline CDR1 reads MDHEN; CDR2 reads SYDVKM. The CDR3 nucleotides read TGTGCCAGCAGCTCGACAGGGTCTCGGTACGAGCAGTACTTC. As protein: CASSSTGSRYEQYF.

About this clone itself: The junction differs from germline at one of its ends, possibly a read error. CDR3 bases: TGTGCCAGCAGCGACTCTCCGGGACTAGCGGGGCCTAATGAGCAGTTCTTC. Translated, it gives CASSDSPGLAGPNEQFF. V is TRBV6-4 and J is TRBJ2-1; 13 nucleotides line up with TRBD2. The CDR3 extends over 17 amino acids. The germline gives CDR1 MRHNA, CDR2 SNTAGT.

V is TRBV19 and J is TRBJ2-2, with 13 bases fitting TRBD2. The V gene's germline CDR1 is LNHDA and CDR2 SQIVND (reference sequence). This CDR3 contains 19 residues. V gave up 6 bases and J gave up 3 bases; unmatched junction bases: 13. CDR3 residues: CASRGGLAGRGKDTGELFF. The CDR3, as DNA: TGTGCCAGTAGAGGGGGACTAGCGGGACGCGGCAAGGACACCGGGGAGCTGTTTTTT.

As concerns this clone: Distinct nucleotide sequences in the sample also encode this CDR3. J is TRBJ1-1 and V is TRBV6-5; the D is unclear. CDR3 length: 13 amino acids. Trimming stripped 5 bases from V and 1 base from J, with 8 bases between. From germline, CDR1 is MNHEY and CDR2 SVGAGI. The CDR3 DNA follows: TGTGCCAGCAGTCTCACAGAGAACACTGAAGCTTTCTTT. Translation gives CASSLTENTEAFF.

V and J are TRBV19 and TRBJ2-5; 9 nucleotides match TRBD2. The CDR3 runs 15 residues. Looked up from germline, CDR1 is LNHDA and CDR2 is SQIVND (reference sequence). Unmatched junction bases numbered 7, after V lost 3 bases and J lost 5 bases. The CDR3 is CASSIGTSFPETQYF. The DNA of the CDR3 is TGTGCCAGTAGTATTGGGACTAGCTTTCCCGAGACCCAGTACTTC.

The chain couples TRBV28 to TRBJ2-1; no firm D call. This CDR3 spans 11 amino acids. The germline gives CDR1 MDHEN, CDR2 SYDVKM. V lost 3 bases, J lost 6 bases, and 3 bases lay in between. The CDR3 sequence: CASSFPNEQFF. The DNA of the CDR3 is TGTGCCAGCAGTTTTCCCAATGAGCAGTTCTTC.

V is TRBV5-6 and J is TRBJ2-1; 9 bases map to TRBD2. This CDR3 is built from 14 residues. The junction had 5 bases not matched to a gene; V was cut back by 4 bases and J by 6 bases. Germline V CDR1 and CDR2: SGHDT, YYEEEE. The CDR3 bases are TGTGCCAGCAGCCTAGCGGGATGGAGCAATGAGCAGTTCTTC. It encodes CASSLAGWSNEQFF. The full variable domain, rest sourced from reference TRBV5-6 and TRBJ2-1, is DAGVTQSPTHLIKTRGQQVTLRCSPKSGHDTVSWYQQALGQGPQFIFQYYEEEERQRGNFPDRFSGHQFPNYSSELNVNALLLGDSALYLCASSLAGWSNEQFFGPGTRLTVL.

The chain links TRBV5-1 to TRBJ2-5; 14 nucleotides align to TRBD2. Losses at the gene ends were 4 bases for V and 4 bases for J; bases not matched to a gene: 6. Germline CDR1 is SGHRS and CDR2 is YFSETQ. There are 16 residues in the CDR3. As DNA, the CDR3 is TGCGCCAGCAGCCAGACTAGCGGGAGGGCCCGAGAGACCCAGTACTTC. This codes for CASSQTSGRARETQYF.

The chain joins TRBV4-1 to TRBJ2-7; 12 bases are shared with TRBD2. Germline values: CDR1 MGHRA, CDR2 YSYEKL. Trimming took 2 bases from V and 4 from J; bases not matched to a gene: 12. The CDR3 loop spans 18 amino acids. As DNA, the CDR3 is TGCGCCAGCAGCCAATCCCCGACTAGCGGGAGCCCCCATTACGAGCAGTACTTC. This sequence encodes CASSQSPTSGSPHYEQYF.

The V call is TRBV19, the J call TRBJ2-7; 8 bases are a match to TRBD2. The CDR3 has 14 residues. With 6 bases clipped from V and 0 bases from J, the junction kept 4 bases outside the gene matches. Germline CDR1 reads LNHDA; CDR2 reads SQIVND (reference sequence). CDR3 in amino acids: CASRLADNSYEQYF. Written as DNA, the CDR3 is TGTGCCAGTAGACTAGCGGATAACTCCTACGAGCAGTACTTC. Full variable domain (missing parts from reference TRBV19 and TRBJ2-7): DGGITQSPKYLFRKEGQNVTLSCEQNLNHDAMYWYRQDPGQGLRLIYYSQIVNDFQKGDIAEGYSVSREKKESFPLTVTSAQKNPTAFYLCASRLADNSYEQYFGPGTRLTVT.

V usage is TRBV14 and J usage is TRBJ1-2; the match to TRBD1 covers 7 bases. J gave up 9 bases and V 3 bases, and 10 bases lay outside the gene matches. This CDR3 contains 14 residues. Germline V CDR1 and CDR2: SGHDN, FVKESK. This chain's CDR3 is CASSQETGIGSYTF. For the CDR3, the DNA is TGTGCCAGCAGCCAGGAGACAGGGATCGGGAGCTACACCTTC.

This clone was picked up one time. The chain links TRBV4-2 to TRBJ2-7; D is perhaps TRBD1 or TRBD2 (6 bases each). Germline-derived CDR1 and CDR2 are LGHNA and YNFKEQ. This CDR3 is 19 amino acids long. Trimming shortened V by 0 bases and J by 7 bases, and 28 bases separated the two germline ends. CDR3 sequence (DNA): TGTGCCAGCAGCCAAGATCCACTCTCCGTCCGAGGGGGGATACGGGAGCAGTACTTC. Translated: CASSQDPLSVRGGIREQYF.

The count of this clone is one. V usage is TRBV12-5 and J usage is TRBJ2-2, with 7 positions matching TRBD2. Germline CDR1 LGHNT, CDR2 FRNRAP. This CDR3 is 14 amino acids long. V shed 6 bases and J 0 bases; nucleotides not matched to a gene: 1. CDR3: CASGLAANTGELFF. In nucleotides, the CDR3 is TGTGCTAGTGGCCTAGCGGCGAACACCGGGGAGCTGTTTTTT.

The chain carries TRBV7-2 and TRBJ1-3, with 9 nucleotides matching TRBD1. V gave up 5 bases and J gave up 3 bases; unmatched junction bases: 5. Germline CDR1 SGHTA, CDR2 FQGNSA. The CDR3 is made up of 15 amino acids. CDR3 region: CASSPGQGGGNTIYF. The CDR3 DNA sequence: TGTGCCAGCAGCCCGGGACAGGGCGGTGGAAACACCATATATTTT.

V gene TRBV7-2 combines with J gene TRBJ1-4; 7 nucleotides align to TRBD1. The CDR3 spans 16 residues. V dropped 0 bases and J dropped 4; count of bases not matched to a gene: 5. In germline, CDR1 is SGHTA, CDR2 FQGNSA. CDR3 amino acids: CASSLAPSGGNEKLFF. The CDR3 DNA reads as TGTGCCAGCAGCTTAGCGCCGTCAGGGGGTAATGAAAAACTGTTTTTT.

CDR3 DNA: TGTGCCAGCAGCTTAAATGGGAATGAGCAGTTCTTC. Encoded protein: CASSLNGNEQFF. The V gene is TRBV7-3, the J gene TRBJ2-1; no clear D. The germline V and J ends were trimmed by 1 base and 7 bases, with 5 bases remaining between them. This CDR3 comprises 12 residues. Germline V gene data show CDR1 as SGHTA and CDR2 as FQGTGA. Complete variable domain (other parts from reference TRBV7-3 and TRBJ2-1): GAGVSQTPSNKVTEKGKYVELRCDPISGHTALYWYRQSLGQGPEFLIYFQGTGAADDSGLPNDRFFAVRPEGSVSTLKIQRTERGDSAVYLCASSLNGNEQFFGPGTRLTVL.

The J gene is TRBJ1-5, the V gene TRBV28; 7 nucleotides align to TRBD1. The CDR3 totals 12 residues. With V trimmed by 7 bases and J by 13 bases, 10 bases remained unmatched. In germline, CDR1 is MDHEN, CDR2 SYDVKM. The CDR3 bases are TGTGCCAGCACAAGGGACAGACCTTTTCAGCATTTT. It encodes CASTRDRPFQHF.

The chain has TRBV6-5 and TRBJ1-1, with unresolved D. Germline V gene sequence: CDR1 MNHEY, CDR2 SVGAGI. The CDR3 is 15 amino acids. The V end lost 2 bases, the J end lost 0 bases, and 10 bases lay between the germline ends. The CDR3 sequence is CASSYNGQVNTEAFF. The CDR3 nucleotides read TGTGCCAGCAGTTACAATGGCCAAGTGAACACTGAAGCTTTCTTT.

The CDR3, as DNA: TGTGCCAGCAGTTTGGGACGGAGCTCTGGGGCCAACGTCCTGACTTTC. Translation gives CASSLGRSSGANVLTF. This chain links TRBV28 with TRBJ2-6, with D perhaps being TRBD1 or TRBD2 (5 bases each). Trimming pared 3 bases from V and 0 bases from J, leaving 9 bases between. The germline V gene encodes CDR1 MDHEN and CDR2 SYDVKM. The CDR3 runs to 16 residues.